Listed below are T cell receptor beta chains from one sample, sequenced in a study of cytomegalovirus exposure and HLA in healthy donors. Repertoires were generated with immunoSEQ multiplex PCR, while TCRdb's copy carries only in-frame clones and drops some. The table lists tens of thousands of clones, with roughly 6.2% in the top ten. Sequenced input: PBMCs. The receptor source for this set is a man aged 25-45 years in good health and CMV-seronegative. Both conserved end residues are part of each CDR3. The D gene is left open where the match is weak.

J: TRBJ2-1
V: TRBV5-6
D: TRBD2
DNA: TGTGCCAGCAGCTCTCCGGGACTAGCGGGAGAGCGACCTGCGAATGAGCAGTTCTTC
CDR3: CASSSPGLAGERPANEQFF

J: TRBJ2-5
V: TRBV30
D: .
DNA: TGTGCCTGGAGTGTTTCGGAGACCCAGTACTTC
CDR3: CAWSVSETQYF

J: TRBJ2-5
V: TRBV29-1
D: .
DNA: TGCAGCGGTCACATCGGGGAGACCCAGTACTTC
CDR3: CSGHIGETQYF

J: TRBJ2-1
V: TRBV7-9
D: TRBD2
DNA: TGTGCCAGCATTGGGCCGGGACTAGCGGGAGCCCGCGGCGACAATGAGCAGTTCTTC
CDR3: CASIGPGLAGARGDNEQFF

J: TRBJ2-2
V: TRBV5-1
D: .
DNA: TGCGCCAGCAGCTTGCAGGGGCCTAGAACCGGGGAGCTGTTTTTT
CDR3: CASSLQGPRTGELFF

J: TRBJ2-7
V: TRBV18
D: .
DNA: TGTGCCAGCTCACCCCCTTTGACTGAAGTCTCCTACGAGCAGTACTTC
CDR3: CASSPPLTEVSYEQYF

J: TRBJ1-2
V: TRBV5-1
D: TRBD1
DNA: TGCGCCAGCAGCATACAGGGGGCGGACTATGGCTACACCTTC
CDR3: CASSIQGADYGYTF

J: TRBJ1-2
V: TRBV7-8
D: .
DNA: TGTGCCAGCAGCTTAGAGGGGGGGGCCGTCTATGGCTACACCTTC
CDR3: CASSLEGGAVYGYTF

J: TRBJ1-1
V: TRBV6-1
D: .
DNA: TGTGCCAGCCCTGCGATAAACACTGAAGCTTTCTTT
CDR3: CASPAINTEAFF

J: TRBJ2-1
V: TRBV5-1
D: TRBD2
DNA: TGCGCCAGCAGCGGGTCCAGCGGGAGCGACAATGAGCAGTTCTTC
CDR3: CASSGSSGSDNEQFF

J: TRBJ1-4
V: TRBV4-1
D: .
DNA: TGCGCCAGCAGCCGCCTCCCCCTCAGGGTAACTAATGAAAAACTGTTTTTT
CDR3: CASSRLPLRVTNEKLFF

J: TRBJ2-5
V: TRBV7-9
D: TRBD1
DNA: TGTGCCAGCAGATCTACAGGGGTTCGGGAGACCCAGTACTTC
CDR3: CASRSTGVRETQYF

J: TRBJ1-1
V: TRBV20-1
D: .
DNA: TGCAGTTTTAGGGAGGCGACTGAAGCTTTCTTT
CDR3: CSFREATEAFF

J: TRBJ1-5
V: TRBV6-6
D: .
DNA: TGTGCCAGCAGACAGGGTGCCAATCAGCCCCAGCATTTT
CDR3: CASRQGANQPQHF

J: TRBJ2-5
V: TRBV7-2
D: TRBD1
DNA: TGTGCCAGCAGTACTAGGGGGCGCCAGACCCAGTACTTC
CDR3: CASSTRGRQTQYF

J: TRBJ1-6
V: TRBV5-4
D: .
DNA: TGTGCCAGCAGCTCACAAGGGGGTAATTCACCCCTCCACTTT
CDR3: CASSSQGGNSPLHF

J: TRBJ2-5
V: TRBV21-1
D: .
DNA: TGTGCCAGCCCACACACCAGCGGACTAGCGGGAGGGCAAGAGACCCAGTACTTC
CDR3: CASPHTSGLAGGQETQYF

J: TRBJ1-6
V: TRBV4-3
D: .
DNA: TGCGCCAGCAGCCGGAAACAGGGTGGGAATTCACCCCTCCACTTT
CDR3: CASSRKQGGNSPLHF

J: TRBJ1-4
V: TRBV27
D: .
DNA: TGTGCCAGCAGTTTTGAGGGGCGGGGGGGAGCAGAAAAACTGTTTTTT
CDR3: CASSFEGRGGAEKLFF

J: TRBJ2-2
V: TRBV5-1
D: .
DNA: TGCGCCAGCTCTGGGCCCCGGGGGACCGGGGAGCTGTTTTTT
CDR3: CASSGPRGTGELFF

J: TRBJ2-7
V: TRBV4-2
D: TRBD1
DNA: TGTGCCAGCAGCCAAACTACCGGGACAGGGGACTACGAGCAGTACTTC
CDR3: CASSQTTGTGDYEQYF

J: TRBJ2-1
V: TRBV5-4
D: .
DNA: TGTGCCAGCAGCCTCCAGTTCGGTCAGTGGAGCTCCGACAATGAGCAGTTCTTC
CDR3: CASSLQFGQWSSDNEQFF

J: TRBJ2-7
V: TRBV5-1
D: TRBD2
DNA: TGCGCCAGCAGCTTGGTTGGGGGGGAGGCAACCTACGAGCAGTACTTC
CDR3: CASSLVGGEATYEQYF

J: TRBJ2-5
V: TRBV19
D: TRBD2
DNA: TGTGCCAGTAGTATAGACCGAGGACTAGCGGGAGTTGGGGAGACCCAGTACTTC
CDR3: CASSIDRGLAGVGETQYF

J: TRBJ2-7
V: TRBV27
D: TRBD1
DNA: TGTGCCAGCAGGTTTACAGGGGGACACGAGCAGTACTTC
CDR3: CASRFTGGHEQYF

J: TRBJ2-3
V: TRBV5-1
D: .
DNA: TGCGCCAGCAGCTTGGGCCGGAGAGAGGATACGCAGTATTTT
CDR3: CASSLGRREDTQYF

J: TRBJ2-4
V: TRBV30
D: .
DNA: TGTGCCTGGAGTAGGAGGGTAAACATTCAGTACTTC
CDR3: CAWSRRVNIQYF

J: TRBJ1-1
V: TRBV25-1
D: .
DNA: TGTGCCAGTTCAGGGAACACTGAAGCTTTCTTT
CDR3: CASSGNTEAFF